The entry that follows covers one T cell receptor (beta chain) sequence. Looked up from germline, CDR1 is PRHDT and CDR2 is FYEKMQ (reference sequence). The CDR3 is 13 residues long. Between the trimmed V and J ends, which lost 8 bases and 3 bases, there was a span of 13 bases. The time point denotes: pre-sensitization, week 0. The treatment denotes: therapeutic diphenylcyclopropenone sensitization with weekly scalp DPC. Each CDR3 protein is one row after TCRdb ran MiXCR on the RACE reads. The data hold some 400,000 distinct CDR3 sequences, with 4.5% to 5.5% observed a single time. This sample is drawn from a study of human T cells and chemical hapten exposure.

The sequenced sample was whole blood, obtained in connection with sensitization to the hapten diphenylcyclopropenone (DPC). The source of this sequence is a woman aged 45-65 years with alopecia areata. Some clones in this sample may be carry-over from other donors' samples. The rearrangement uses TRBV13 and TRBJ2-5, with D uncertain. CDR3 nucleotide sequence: TGTGCCAGCGCCCTTTGGGCGGAAGAGACCCAGTACTTC. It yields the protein CASALWAEETQYF.